The next 7 T cell receptor beta chains were all read from a single sample in a study of control samples from healthy donors and cancer patients. Assay: immunoSEQ multiplex PCR; the TCRdb copy retains only in-frame clones and omits some. The data hold approximately 130,000 clones, with roughly 90% observed a single time. Sample: blood. These receptors originate from a man aged 50-60 years in good health.

The rearrangement joins TRBV15 to TRBJ1-1; 7 positions match TRBD1. Germline assignment: CDR1 LNHNV and CDR2 YYDKDF (reference sequence). The J segment lost 5 bases and the V segment lost 1 base, leaving 7 bases of the junction unmatched. CDR3 length: 15 amino acids. CDR3: CATSRGNRGGTEAFF. The CDR3 DNA reads as TGTGCCACCAGCAGAGGAAACAGGGGAGGGACTGAAGCTTTCTTT.

The V call is TRBV19, the J call TRBJ2-2; 8 nucleotides line up with TRBD1. CDR1 and CDR2 from the germline V gene are LNHDA and SQIVND (reference sequence). The CDR3 has 14 residues. Trimming took 6 bases from V and 6 from J; bases not matched to a gene: 6. The CDR3 DNA follows: TGTGCCAGTAGACCCCAGGGGGCGGCCGGGGAGCTGTTTTTT. Amino acid sequence: CASRPQGAAGELFF.

A few counts support this clone. The chain links TRBV18 to TRBJ1-1; D call uncertain. The V gene lost 2 bases and the J gene lost 0 bases, with 4 bases spanning the gap. The CDR3 is made up of 13 amino acids. CDR1 and CDR2 from the germline V gene are KGHSH and LQKENI. The CDR3 sequence: CASSPNLNTEAFF. The CDR3 nucleotides are TGTGCCAGCTCACCAAATCTGAACACTGAAGCTTTCTTT.

The chain couples TRBV5-1 to TRBJ1-2, with TRBD1 as a possible D gene (5 bases). There are 14 residues in the CDR3. Trimming took off 0 bases at V and 4 bases at J, with 10 bases between the two ends. Germline values: CDR1 SGHRS, CDR2 YFSETQ. The CDR3 loop is CASSLGQGSYGYTF. The CDR3 nucleotides are TGCGCCAGCAGCTTGGGGCAGGGAAGCTATGGCTACACCTTC.

V gene TRBV27 combines with J gene TRBJ1-5, with D possibly matching TRBD1 (6 bases). Trimming removed 0 bases at V and 7 bases at J, with 13 bases between. This CDR3 is 15 amino acids long. Germline CDR1 is MNHEY and CDR2 is SMNVEV (reference sequence). CDR3 in DNA: TGTGCCAGCAGTTTATCCCACACTCAGGGGCAGCCCCAGCATTTT. Translation: CASSLSHTQGQPQHF.

The chain employs TRBV27 and TRBJ1-1, with unresolved D. Germline loops: CDR1 MNHEY, CDR2 SMNVEV (reference sequence). Trimming removed 4 bases from V and 0 bases from J, with 6 bases in between. CDR3 length equals 13 residues. The CDR3 is CASSSRLNTEAFF. Here the CDR3 DNA reads TGTGCCAGCAGTTCCAGGTTGAACACTGAAGCTTTCTTT.

The chain joins TRBV6-2 or TRBV6-3 to TRBJ2-7; the D gene could be TRBD1 or TRBD2 (5 bases each). Trimming shortened V by 2 bases and J by 0 bases, and 17 bases separated the two germline ends. The CDR3 sequence is 17 residues long. Germline assignment: CDR1 MNHEY and CDR2 SVGEGT. CDR3 loop: CASSYPRGAGLSYEQYF. CDR3 coding DNA: TGTGCCAGCAGTTACCCCCGAGGGGCCGGACTCTCCTACGAGCAGTACTTC.